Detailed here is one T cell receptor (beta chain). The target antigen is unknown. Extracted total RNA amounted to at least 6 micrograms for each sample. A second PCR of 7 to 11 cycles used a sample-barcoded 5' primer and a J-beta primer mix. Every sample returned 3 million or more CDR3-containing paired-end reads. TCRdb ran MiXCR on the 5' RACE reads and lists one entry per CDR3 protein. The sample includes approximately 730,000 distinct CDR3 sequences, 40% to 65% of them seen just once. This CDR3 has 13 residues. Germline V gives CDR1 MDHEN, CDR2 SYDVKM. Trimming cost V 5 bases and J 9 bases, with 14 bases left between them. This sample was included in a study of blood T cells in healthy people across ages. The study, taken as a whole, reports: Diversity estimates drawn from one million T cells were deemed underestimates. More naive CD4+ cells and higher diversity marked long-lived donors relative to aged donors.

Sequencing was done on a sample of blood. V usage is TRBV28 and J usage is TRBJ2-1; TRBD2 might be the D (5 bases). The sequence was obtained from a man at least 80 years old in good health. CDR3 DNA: TGTGCCAGCAGTGAACCCCGGGGTCGTGAGCAGTTCTTC. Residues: CASSEPRGREQFF.